This record concerns one T cell receptor beta chain sequence. Its antigen is not known. This sample was included in a study of shared clonotypes between healthy human individuals. Study-wide background: Three plates each covered CD4 naive and memory; CD8 naive two, CD8 memory one. Findings and limits, study-wide: Sharing of clonotypes among donors was expected to vary with sequencing depth. Clonotype sharing across a few donors was observed for around 4.5% of naive CD4 clonotypes.

Study processing details: With immunoSEQ giving junction-only sequences and no quality scores, filtering differed. The table came from immunoSEQ multiplex PCR; TCRdb's copy has only in-frame clones and leaves some out. The DNA was the basis for D and trimming; V, J and clone size are from that table. The sample yields over 2 million clones, 85% to 95% seen once. Per the germline V gene, CDR1 is ENHRY and CDR2 is SYGVKD. With V trimmed by 0 bases and J by 0 bases, 2 bases remained unmatched. This CDR3 is built from 17 residues. The receptor's source is a young man in good health. The J gene is TRBJ1-3, the V gene TRBV10-3, with TRBD1 matching 10 bases. Sequencing used naive CD4+ T cells sorted from blood. Sample subset: CD45RA+ positively selected. CDR3 coding DNA: TGTGCCATCAGTGAGTCGTGGACAGGGGGCTCTGGAAACACCATATATTTT. Amino acid sequence: CAISESWTGGSGNTIYF.